The entry below gives a single T cell receptor beta chain sequence along with its context. Its antigen is currently unknown. The entry originates in a study of cytomegalovirus exposure and HLA in healthy donors. Researchers ran the PCR with 60 Vbeta and 13 Jbeta primers. TCRdb keeps only in-frame clones here, not all; method: immunoSEQ multiplex PCR. This table has around 130,000 clones, around 80% appearing once. Study-wide points: Fewer N-insertions than the approximately 680-donor mean were reportedly shown by an Asian-associated ancestry cluster in a later analysis.

The CDR3 has 13 residues. The V and J ends lost 6 bases and 4 bases respectively, with 13 bases between them. CDR1 SGHDT and CDR2 YYEEEE come from the germline V gene. Donors sampled were nominally healthy, though unrecorded immune exposures were likely. Input material: PBMCs. The chain couples TRBV5-6 to TRBJ1-1; D might be TRBD1 (5 bases). The clonotype originates from a woman aged 18-29 years in good health and CMV-seronegative. CDR3 sequence (DNA): TGTGCCAGCACCTATTCGGGGGGCACTGAAGCTTTCTTT. As protein: CASTYSGGTEAFF.